This T cell receptor beta chain originates from a study of type 1 regulatory T cells. Sample share makes this clonotype medium-sized (0.01 to 0.1%). Its cognate antigen is unknown. One entry per CDR3 protein, called by TCRdb with MiXCR from the reads. The sample holds 60,000 to 80,000 distinct CDR3 sequences; approximately 64% are singletons and the top ten take about 8%. The source material was cultured T cells, either the whole culture or a sorted T cell fraction (not recorded which). Subset meaning: Tr1-enriched cell product generated in vitro against host alloantigens. The sequence was obtained from a human donor in good health.

CDR3 residues: CASSLVRGGGYEQYF. The CDR3, as DNA: TGTGCCAGCAGCTTAGTCAGGGGAGGTGGCTACGAGCAGTACTTC. This chain joins TRBV11-2 and TRBJ2-7; D is perhaps TRBD1 or TRBD2 (6 bases each). Per germline, CDR1 SGHAT and CDR2 FQNNGV. The V and J ends lost 1 base and 3 bases respectively, with 13 bases between them. The CDR3 has 15 residues. Full variable domain (rest looked up from reference TRBV11-2 and TRBJ2-7): EAGVAQSPRYKIIEKRQSVAFWCNPISGHATLYWYQQILGQGPKLLIQFQNNGVVDDSQLPKDRFSAERLKGVDSTLKIQPAKLEDSAVYLCASSLVRGGGYEQYFGPGTRLTVT.